This T cell receptor beta chain was obtained from a study of blood T cell repertoires in COVID-19. At the level of the study: Sites in the United States, Italy and Spain provided acute and convalescent COVID-19 samples. The analysed material was cDNA or gDNA that came from T cells, B-cell-depleted T cells, or PBMCs.

As processed by the authors: Amplification from reference gene primers served as the basis for estimated nucleated cell counts. TCRdb's copy holds only in-frame clones and misses some; the assay was immunoSEQ multiplex PCR. V and J calls and clone size are copied from that table; D and trimming were computed from the DNA. The table lists over 120,000 clones, approximately 87% of them singletons, with 8.6% in the top ten. Trimming cost V 4 bases and J 0 bases, with 7 bases left between them. CDR1 and CDR2 (germline): LGHNA, YSLEER. This CDR3 is 13 amino acids long. Sequencing was carried out using peripheral blood. This clonotype originated in a woman in her forties or fifties with active or convalescent COVID-19. The V and J genes are TRBV4-3 and TRBJ2-7; D unresolved. The CDR3: CASSRATSYEQYF. The CDR3 region has the DNA TGCGCCAGCAGCCGGGCCACCTCCTACGAGCAGTACTTC.